This paragraph covers one T cell receptor (beta chain) sequence. Its antigen is undetermined. This entry comes from a study of T cell responses to AZD1222 COVID-19 vaccine. Notes on the study in general: The study reported that nearly half of spike-specific TCRs target unmutated variant regions. Most donors were white British and more were female, and clonal diversity was possibly underestimated.

The protocol was immunoSEQ multiplex PCR, while the TCRdb copy is restricted to in-frame clones and leaves out a portion. The profile shows 150,000 or so clones, roughly nine tenths of them singletons. Germline-derived CDR1 and CDR2 are LGHNA and YSLEER. The CDR3 loop spans 15 amino acids. V was cut by 0 bases and J by 5 bases, with 13 bases left in between. The clonotype was recovered from an adult in good health. The chain links TRBV4-3 to TRBJ1-2, with a tentative D call TRBD1 (5 bases). The specimen was peripheral blood, collected on day 0 of AZD1222 vaccination. CDR3 sequence reads: CASSQDGQGGYGYTF. The CDR3 nucleotides are TGCGCCAGCAGCCAAGATGGTCAGGGTGGTTATGGCTACACCTTC.